The clone carrying this TCR beta chain was counted a single time. Antigen unknown. The sample belongs to a study of shared clonotypes between healthy human individuals. Regarding the study as a whole: Blood alone was sampled, and tissue repertoires likely differ. Naive subsets generally had larger estimated richness than memory subsets.

The repertoire was sequenced with immunoSEQ multiplex PCR; TCRdb's copy has only in-frame clones and lacks some. The data contain about 870,000 clones, 80% to 95% of them singletons. Terminally differentiated effector memory CD45RA+ cells were left out of the naive CD8 fraction, which was CD45RO-negative and positively selected for CCR7. The TCR originated in a man aged 30-40 years in good health. The specimen sequenced was naive CD8+ T cells sorted from blood.

The CDR3 DNA reads as TGTGCCAGCAGCGCATCGACTGACTACGAGCAGTACTTC. Translation gives CASSASTDYEQYF. The rearrangement joins TRBV9 to TRBJ2-7; D gene ambiguous. V lost 3 bases and J lost 3, with 10 bases in between. Germline loops: CDR1 SGDLS, CDR2 YYNGEE. There are 13 residues in the CDR3.